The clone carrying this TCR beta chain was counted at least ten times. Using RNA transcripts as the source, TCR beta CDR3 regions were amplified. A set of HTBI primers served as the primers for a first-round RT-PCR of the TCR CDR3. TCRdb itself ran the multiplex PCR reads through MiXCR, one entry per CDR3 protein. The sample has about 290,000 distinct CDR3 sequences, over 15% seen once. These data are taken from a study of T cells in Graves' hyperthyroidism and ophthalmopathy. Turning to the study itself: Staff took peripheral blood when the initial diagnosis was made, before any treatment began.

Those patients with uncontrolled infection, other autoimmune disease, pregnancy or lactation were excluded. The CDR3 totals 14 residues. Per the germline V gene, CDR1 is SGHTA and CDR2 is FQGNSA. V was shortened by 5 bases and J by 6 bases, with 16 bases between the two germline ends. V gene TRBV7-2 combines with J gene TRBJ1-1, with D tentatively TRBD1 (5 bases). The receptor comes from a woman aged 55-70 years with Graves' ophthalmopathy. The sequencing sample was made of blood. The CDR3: CASSLDGGRAEAFF. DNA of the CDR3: TGTGCCAGCAGCCTCGACGGGGGGAGGGCTGAAGCTTTCTTT.